This T cell receptor (beta chain) was identified during a study of CD8+ T cells in alopecia areata (dated by TCRdb to 2016 to 2018). Describing the broader study: The treated patients took part in an open-label pilot trial in which moderate-to-severe alopecia areata was treated with oral tofacitinib at 5 to 10 mg twice daily. In both human patients and the C3H/HeJ mouse model, the study applied high-throughput TCRbeta sequencing to look at T cell clonal expansion in alopecia areata. Scalp tissue and sorted CD4+ and CD8+ peripheral blood T cells from patchy and totalis/universalis alopecia areata patients and from healthy controls were covered by human TCRbeta sequencing. Biopsies were taken from tofacitinib-treated patients at baseline and again at 4 and 24 weeks into treatment, and several of those patients also had a later scalp biopsy. immunoSEQ multiplex PCR using 35 Vbeta forward primers and 13 Jbeta reverse primers was used to amplify TCRbeta CDR3 regions. Tofacitinib was given for 6 to 18 months, followed by 6 months of follow-up off drug to assess delayed response and recurrence. Scalp clonality was compared across normal scalp (n=4), patchy alopecia areata scalp (n=8), and alopecia totalis/universalis scalp (n=8). Disease severity in treated patients was measured with the SALT score, which quantifies the percentage of affected scalp surface area. The RNA source kit depended on sample type: the PAXgene miRNA kit for fixed scalp, the miRNeasy kit for PBMCs, and the RNeasy kit for mouse skin. Overall study results and their limits: Scalp TCR repertoire analysis is complicated because resident alphabeta T cells in normal human skin are also sequenced, whereas mouse skin is dominated by gammadelta T cells. Many expanded lesional clones were found to persist in scalp and blood during tofacitinib treatment, and relapse after treatment cessation may be partly explained by this persistence. Compared with normal scalp, lesional scalp had higher clonality and more expanded CD8+ clones, particularly in alopecia totalis/universalis, a pattern that suggests antigenic drive. Scalp clonality and the number of expanded CD8+ clones among the top 100 scalp clones were significantly decreased by tofacitinib. Because the treated cohort was small and had just a single nonresponder, larger studies are needed to establish links between baseline CD8+ expansion and response. Shared TCR sequences between patients were less evident than in mice, which may be partly attributable to HLA diversity in the patient population.

V and J lose 5 bases and 9 bases, and a span of 14 bases separates them. From the cysteine up to the phenylalanine, the CDR3 has a length of 12 residues. Of the read, only the CDR3 DNA is kept; its 36 bases are in frame from base 1. CDR1 is given as SQVTM and CDR2 as ANQGSEA, both from the germline V gene. This clone showed up just a few times. Its antigen is currently not known. Base qualities are not recorded, but no much larger clone differs from it by a single base. The sample's treatment or condition label is to be understood as: oral pan-JAK inhibitor, 5-10 mg twice daily. From alopecia areata patients, peripheral blood was collected along with lesional scalp punch biopsies. PBMCs were separated by density centrifugation and stained for CD3, CD4 and CD8, after which CD4+ and CD8+ T cells were sorted on a FACSAria. The receptor library was made with the immunoSEQ multiplex PCR assay. For TCR sequencing, RNA was extracted from every sample and reverse transcribed into cDNA to serve as template. First-strand cDNA was synthesized with SuperScript III using a 2:1 mix of oligo-dT and random hexamers. A synthetic immune receptor repertoire was used to measure amplification bias, and any remaining bias was corrected computationally. Processing in the source paper ran as follows. Raw reads were preprocessed to remove errors, and CDR3 was defined according to IMGT conventions as the region from the conserved cysteine to phenylalanine. Clonality was computed by normalizing Shannon entropy by log2 of the number of productive unique TCRs and subtracting the result from 1. Whether each scalp clone was CD4 or CD8 was inferred by checking scalp TCRbeta sequences against the CD4 and CD8 repertoires from sorted blood. TCRdb took this table from immuneACCESS and kept in-frame rearrangements with V and J called. Such tables lack part of the clones; where checked against another copy, unresolved V genes explain under half of the gap, and the rest is unexplained. V and J calls and clone size are copied from that table; D and trimming were computed from the DNA. The sample profile shows about 250,000 clones; 60% of them were found once. The top ten constitute 0.75% to 0.95% of the sample.

The chain links TRBV29-1 with TRBJ2-1, with no D gene named confidently. Specimen: CD4+ T cells sorted from blood, collected at week 52, from a patient treated with tofacitinib. This sequence originates from a human donor with alopecia areata. DNA sequence: TGCAGCGTTTCCCCCGATATCGGTGAGCAGTTCTTC. This codes for CSVSPDIGEQFF.